Listed below are T cell receptor beta chains from one sample, sequenced in a study of blood T cell repertoires in COVID-19. Profiling relied on immunoSEQ multiplex PCR, and the TCRdb table lists in-frame clones only, not all of them. The repertoire consists of about 150,000 clones, with about 89% occurring once and the leading ten covering 0.5% to 0.55%. Sequenced: peripheral blood. The receptor source for this set is a man aged 45-60 years with acute or convalescent COVID-19. Each CDR3 is given with its conserved first and last residue. D genes are given only for firm matches. Size values are once, few and many counts, or a class for expanded clones, and some rows have none.

d_gene	v_gene	j_gene	abundance	CDR3aa	CDR3nt
TRBD1	TRBV28	TRBJ2-3	.	CASSTSGQGTDTQYF	TGTGCCAGCAGTACCTCGGGACAGGGCACAGATACGCAGTATTTT
.	TRBV2	TRBJ1-3	.	CASSADSINSGNTIYF	TGTGCCAGCAGTGCTGACAGCATCAACTCTGGAAACACCATATATTTT
TRBD2	TRBV19	TRBJ2-1	.	CASSILAGGQNEQFF	TGTGCCAGTAGTATTCTAGCGGGGGGGCAAAATGAGCAGTTCTTC
.	TRBV28	TRBJ2-4	.	CASSLSYRVGIQYF	TGTGCCAGCAGTTTAAGTTACAGGGTGGGCATTCAGTACTTC
.	TRBV28	TRBJ1-2	.	CASSFLDRGNYGYTF	TGTGCCAGCAGTTTTTTAGACAGAGGAAACTATGGCTACACCTTC
.	TRBV19	TRBJ2-1	.	CASRRNSYNEQFF	TGTGCCAGTAGGCGGAACTCCTACAATGAGCAGTTCTTC
TRBD2	TRBV2	TRBJ2-5	.	CASSDVGGGDSIGETQYF	TGTGCCAGCAGTGATGTTGGCGGGGGGGACTCTATCGGGGAGACCCAGTACTTC
.	TRBV7-9	TRBJ1-6	few	CASSPTSNNSPLHF	TGTGCCAGCAGCCCGACAAGTAATAATTCACCCCTCCACTTT
.	TRBV9	TRBJ2-2	.	CASSARNTGELFF	TGTGCCAGCAGCGCCAGAAACACCGGGGAGCTGTTTTTT
.	TRBV9	TRBJ2-1	.	CASTTGDNEQFF	TGTGCCAGCACAACAGGAGACAATGAGCAGTTCTTC
TRBD2	TRBV12-3/TRBV12-4	TRBJ2-5	.	CASRPGGQETQYF	TGTGCCAGCAGGCCGGGAGGCCAAGAGACCCAGTACTTC
.	TRBV29-1	TRBJ1-2	few	CSAGHGSSGYTF	TGCAGCGCCGGACACGGGTCGAGTGGCTACACCTTC
TRBD2	TRBV9	TRBJ2-1	.	CASSLIAGRSSYNEQFF	TGTGCCAGCAGCCTAATAGCGGGCAGGAGCTCCTACAATGAGCAGTTCTTC
TRBD1	TRBV6-2/TRBV6-3	TRBJ1-5	once	CASSQGAGQPQHF	TGTGCCAGCAGCCAGGGGGCAGGACAGCCCCAGCATTTT
TRBD2	TRBV9	TRBJ2-3	.	CASSGNSGGGTDTQYF	TGTGCCAGCAGCGGGAATAGCGGGGGGGGCACAGATACGCAGTATTTT
.	TRBV29-1	TRBJ2-6	.	CSVMERGWASGANVLTF	TGCAGCGTCATGGAGAGGGGGTGGGCTTCTGGGGCCAACGTCCTGACTTTC
TRBD1	TRBV19	TRBJ2-5	.	CASSQWTGQETQYF	TGTGCCAGTAGTCAATGGACAGGGCAAGAGACCCAGTACTTC
.	TRBV9	TRBJ1-2	.	CASASPRSYGYTF	TGTGCCAGCGCCTCCCCGAGATCCTATGGCTACACCTTC
.	TRBV9	TRBJ1-4	.	CASSAPLTGSVSEKLFF	TGTGCCAGCAGCGCTCCCCTCACGGGAAGCGTTTCTGAAAAACTGTTTTTT
TRBD2	TRBV19	TRBJ2-7	.	CASSIAGGPVNEQYF	TGTGCCAGTAGTATAGCGGGAGGGCCTGTAAACGAGCAGTACTTC
.	TRBV7-3	TRBJ2-1	.	CASSLTVAASSYNEQFF	TGTGCCAGCAGCTTAACTGTAGCGGCGAGCTCCTACAATGAGCAGTTCTTC
.	TRBV19	TRBJ1-1	.	CASSILPGGAGLADEAFF	TGTGCCAGTAGTATCCTCCCCGGTGGGGCCGGATTGGCGGATGAAGCTTTCTTT
.	TRBV9	TRBJ2-3	.	CASSVDSRSTDTQYF	TGTGCCAGCAGCGTAGATTCCCGGAGCACAGATACGCAGTATTTT
.	TRBV7-6	TRBJ1-2	.	CASSFQAGVGYGYTF	TGTGCCAGCAGCTTCCAGGCAGGGGTGGGCTATGGCTACACCTTC
.	TRBV19	TRBJ2-1	.	CASRYREGEQFF	TGTGCCAGTAGGTACAGGGAAGGTGAGCAGTTCTTC
.	TRBV9	TRBJ1-4	.	CASSPSGANEKLFF	TGTGCCAGCAGCCCCTCTGGGGCAAATGAAAAACTGTTTTTT
TRBD1	TRBV27	TRBJ2-6	.	CASSSGTGSGANVLTF	TGTGCCAGCAGTTCCGGGACAGGGTCCGGGGCCAACGTCCTGACTTTC
.	TRBV28	TRBJ2-7	.	CASSSPEGTHHYEQYF	TGTGCCAGCAGTTCTCCCGAAGGGACTCATCACTACGAGCAGTACTTC
TRBD1	TRBV6-2/TRBV6-3	TRBJ1-1	.	CASSAQGVTEAFF	TGTGCCAGCAGTGCACAGGGGGTTACTGAAGCTTTCTTT
.	TRBV15	TRBJ1-1	.	CATSPRFRPQQNTEAFF	TGTGCCACCAGCCCTCGTTTCAGGCCACAACAAAACACTGAAGCTTTCTTT
TRBD1	TRBV29-1	TRBJ1-1	.	CSVDLTGDTEAFF	TGCAGCGTAGACTTGACAGGGGATACTGAAGCTTTCTTT
.	TRBV29-1	TRBJ2-3	.	CSVSGSDTQYF	TGCAGCGTTTCGGGGTCAGATACGCAGTATTTT
.	TRBV28	TRBJ1-2	.	CASSRQIYGYTF	TGTGCCAGCAGCCGACAGATCTATGGCTACACCTTC
TRBD1	TRBV6-2/TRBV6-3	TRBJ2-5	.	CASSGTGKLETQYF	TGTGCCAGCAGCGGGACAGGGAAGTTAGAGACCCAGTACTTC
TRBD2	TRBV5-1	TRBJ2-3	.	CASSLVWREGLELTQYF	TGCGCCAGCAGCTTGGTTTGGCGGGAGGGCCTGGAACTTACGCAGTATTTT
TRBD2	TRBV29-1	TRBJ2-7	.	CSVRAGATYEQYF	TGCAGCGTCCGAGCGGGAGCAACATACGAGCAGTACTTC
TRBD2	TRBV3-1/TRBV3-2	TRBJ2-1	.	CASSQDWGGVEPRSYNEQFF	TGTGCCAGCAGCCAAGATTGGGGGGGGGTAGAGCCGAGGTCCTACAATGAGCAGTTCTTC
.	TRBV4-2	TRBJ1-5	.	CASSQDGREGQPQHF	TGTGCCAGCAGCCAAGACGGCAGGGAAGGACAGCCCCAGCATTTT
TRBD2	TRBV3-1/TRBV3-2	TRBJ2-5	.	CASRLTSGGLQETQYF	TGTGCCAGCAGACTTACGAGCGGGGGGCTGCAAGAGACCCAGTACTTC